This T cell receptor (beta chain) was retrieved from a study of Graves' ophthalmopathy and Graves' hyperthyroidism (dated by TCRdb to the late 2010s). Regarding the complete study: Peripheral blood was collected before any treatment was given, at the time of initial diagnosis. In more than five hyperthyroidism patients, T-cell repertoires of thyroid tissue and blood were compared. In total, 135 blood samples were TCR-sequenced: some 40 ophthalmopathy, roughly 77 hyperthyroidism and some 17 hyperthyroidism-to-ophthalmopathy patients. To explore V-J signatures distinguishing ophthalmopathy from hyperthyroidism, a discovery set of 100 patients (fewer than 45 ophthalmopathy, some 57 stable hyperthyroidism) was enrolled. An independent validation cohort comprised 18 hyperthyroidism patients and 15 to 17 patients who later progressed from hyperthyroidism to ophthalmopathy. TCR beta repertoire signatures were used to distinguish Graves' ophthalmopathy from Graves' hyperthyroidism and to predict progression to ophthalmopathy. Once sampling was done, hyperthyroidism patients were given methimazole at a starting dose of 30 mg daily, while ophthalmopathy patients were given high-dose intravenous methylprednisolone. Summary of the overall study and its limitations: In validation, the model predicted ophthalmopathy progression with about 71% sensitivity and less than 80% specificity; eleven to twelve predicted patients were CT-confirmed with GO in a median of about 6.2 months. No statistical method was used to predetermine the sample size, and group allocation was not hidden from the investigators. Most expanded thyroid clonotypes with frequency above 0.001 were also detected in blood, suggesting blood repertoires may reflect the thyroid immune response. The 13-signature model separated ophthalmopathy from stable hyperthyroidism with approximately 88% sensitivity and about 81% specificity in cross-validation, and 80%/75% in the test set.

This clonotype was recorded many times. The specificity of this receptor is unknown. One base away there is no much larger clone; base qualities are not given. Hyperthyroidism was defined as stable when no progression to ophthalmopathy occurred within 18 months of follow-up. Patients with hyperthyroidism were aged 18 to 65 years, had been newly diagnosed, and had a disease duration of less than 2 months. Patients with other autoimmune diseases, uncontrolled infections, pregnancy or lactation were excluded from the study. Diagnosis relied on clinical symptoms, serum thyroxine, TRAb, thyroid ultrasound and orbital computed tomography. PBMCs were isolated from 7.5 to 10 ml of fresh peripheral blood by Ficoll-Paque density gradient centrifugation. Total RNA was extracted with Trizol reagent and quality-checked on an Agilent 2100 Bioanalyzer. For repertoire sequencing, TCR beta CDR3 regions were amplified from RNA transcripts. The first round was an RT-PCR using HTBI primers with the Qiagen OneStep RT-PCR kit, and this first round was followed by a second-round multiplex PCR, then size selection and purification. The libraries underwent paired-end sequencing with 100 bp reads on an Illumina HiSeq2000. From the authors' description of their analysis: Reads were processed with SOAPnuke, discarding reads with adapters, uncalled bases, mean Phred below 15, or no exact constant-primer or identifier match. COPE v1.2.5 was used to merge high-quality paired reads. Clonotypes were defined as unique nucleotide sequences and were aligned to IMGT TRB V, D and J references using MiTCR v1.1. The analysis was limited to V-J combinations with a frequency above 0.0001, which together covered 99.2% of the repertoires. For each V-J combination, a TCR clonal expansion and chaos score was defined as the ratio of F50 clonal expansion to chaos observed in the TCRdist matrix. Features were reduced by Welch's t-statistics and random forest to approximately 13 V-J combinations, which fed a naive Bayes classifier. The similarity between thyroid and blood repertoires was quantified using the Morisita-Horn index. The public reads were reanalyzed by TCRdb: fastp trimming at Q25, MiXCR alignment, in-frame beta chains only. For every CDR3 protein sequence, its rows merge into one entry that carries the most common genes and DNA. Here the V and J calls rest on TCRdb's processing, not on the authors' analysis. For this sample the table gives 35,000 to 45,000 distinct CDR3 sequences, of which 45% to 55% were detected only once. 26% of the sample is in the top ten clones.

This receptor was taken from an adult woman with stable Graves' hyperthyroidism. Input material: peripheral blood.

Read as DNA, the sequence is TGTGCCAGCAGCTTGGAGGGTTGGGGACTAGCCCAAGAGACCCAGTACTTC. Its product reads: CASSLEGWGLAQETQYF. The sequence joins TRBV5-6 to TRBJ2-5; 9 bases in the middle match TRBD2. As encoded in the germline V gene, CDR1 is SGHDT while CDR2 is YYEEEE. Trimming accounts for 0 bases at V and 1 base at J, while the number of junction bases matched to no gene is 7. Its CDR3 holds 17 amino acids, cysteine through phenylalanine. Only the CDR3 region is kept as DNA, spanning 51 bases read in frame from base 1.